Here is one T cell receptor beta chain with its context. These data originate in a study of blood T cell repertoires in COVID-19. CDR1 is SEHNR and CDR2 is FQNEAQ in the germline V gene (reference sequence). The length of the CDR3 is 14 residues. V dropped 4 bases and J dropped 0 bases, with 10 bases sitting between them. TCRdb's table, derived via immunoSEQ multiplex PCR, lists solely in-frame clones and lacks some. The sample has about 140,000 clones, over 80% seen once; the top ten hold approximately 10%. The chain has TRBV7-9 and TRBJ2-7; a weak D match, TRBD1 (6 bases). The specimen sequenced was peripheral blood. The receptor was isolated from a woman older than 75 with acute or convalescent COVID-19. The CDR3 is CASSSGQSSYEQYF. The CDR3 DNA reads as TGTGCCAGCAGCTCCGGACAGAGCTCCTACGAGCAGTACTTC.